The entry below describes one T cell receptor (beta chain). Its antigen is unidentified. Repertoires were generated with immunoSEQ multiplex PCR, while TCRdb's copy carries only in-frame clones and drops some. The sample lists under 100,000 clones, over 85% occurring once. The V end was cut by 3 bases, the J end by 9 bases, with 15 bases between. The V gene's germline CDR1 is MDHEN and CDR2 SYDVKM. The CDR3 is made up of 14 amino acids. This entry comes from a study of graft-versus-host responses after intestinal transplantation. Overall study: Multivisceral, liver-intestinal, or isolated intestinal transplants were received by the recipients. All recipients were given anti-thymocyte globulin induction, and tacrolimus and steroids were then administered for 2 to 4 years. General observations from the study: The marrow of recipients harbored GvH clones, and ileum or blood showed some of them first.

The specimen was unstimulated CD8+ T cells sorted from spleen or lymph node cells, collected before transplant. This TCR was recovered from a human donor who was the organ donor for an intestinal transplant. This chain joins TRBV28 and TRBJ1-5, with D possibly matching TRBD1 (5 bases). The CDR3 reads CASSFWAGPLPQHF. As DNA, the CDR3 is TGTGCCAGCAGTTTTTGGGCGGGGCCGTTGCCCCAGCATTTT.